This TCR beta chain was sequenced for a study of immune heterogeneity within non-small cell lung tumors. About the research overall: The tumor set comprised a few squamous cell carcinomas and some 10 non-squamous carcinomas (plus 1 not otherwise specified). Study results and caveats: Recurrence of identical dominant CDR3 beta clonotypes was observed across tumor sites within a patient, alongside site-unique high-frequency clones. High-frequency T-cell receptor beta clonotypes were largely distinct between individual patients. Local T-cell clonality tracked local tumor mutational burden, showing a moderate yet significant relationship (R 0.3 to 0.4).

Within the sample, this clonotype is medium-sized. Its antigen remains unknown. Bulk tumor gDNA, about 630 ng per sample, served as the TCR template. Multiple widely separated biopsies were taken from each primary tumor at surgery. Those enrolled were patients newly diagnosed with untreated non-small cell lung cancer and undergoing curative surgery. The CDR3 runs 13 residues. The V gene lost 10 bases and the J gene lost 7 bases, with 16 bases spanning the gap. In a multiplex PCR, 32 V and 13 J primers amplified TCR beta CDR3. TCRdb used MiXCR to reprocess the multiplex PCR reads, holding one entry per CDR3 protein. This table has some 2,900 distinct CDR3 sequences, around two fifths appearing once.

This chain connects TRBV12-3 or TRBV12-4 to TRBJ1-4; D not certain. This TCR came from a woman aged 45-65 years with non-small cell lung cancer. What was sequenced was lung tumor tissue. The CDR3 protein is CATAWTVGEKLFF. DNA for the CDR3: TGTGCCACAGCATGGACGGTCGGTGAAAAACTGTTTTTT.